This T cell receptor beta chain was recovered during a study of PD-L1 blockade in urothelial cancer. The CDR3 length is 14 residues. The ends were cut back, 0 bases at V and 9 bases at J, with 12 bases in the middle. TCRdb keeps only in-frame clones here, not all; method: immunoSEQ multiplex PCR. The data show 90,000 to 120,000 clones, over 75% seen once. This clonotype originated in a man aged 45-65 years with urothelial cancer. The genes are TRBV5-3 and TRBJ2-2; TRBD1 might be the D (6 bases). TRBV5-3 is designated an ORF whose function remains uncertain. The material sequenced was PBMCs, taken around atezolizumab (anti-PD-L1) treatment. Written as DNA, the CDR3 is TGTGCCAGAAGCTTGGGAGGGGGTTGGTGGGAGCTGTTTTTT. Encoded protein: CARSLGGGWWELFF.